A selection of T cell receptor beta chains follows, all from one sample in a study of beta chain features in type 1 diabetes. Produced via immunoSEQ multiplex PCR; TCRdb's table is partial and in-frame only. The sample holds about 130,000 clones, roughly a tenth seen once. The sequencing input was central memory CD4+ T cells from blood. The receptors were sampled from a man aged 18 to 35 in good health. The CDR3 runs from the conserved cysteine through the conserved F or W. A D gene is named only where the DNA matches it firmly. Clone size is shown for a subset of rows, as once, few, many or a class of expanded clone.

TRBV29-1	few	TRBJ2-7	-	CSVDLESSYEQYF	TGCAGCGTTGACCTGGAGAGCTCCTACGAGCAGTACTTC
TRBV4-2	-	TRBJ1-4	-	CASSQDPGGRDEKLFF	TGTGCCAGCAGCCAAGATCCCGGGGGGCGAGATGAAAAACTGTTTTTT
TRBV7-9	many	TRBJ2-5	-	CASRRLSGETQYF	TGTGCCAGCAGAAGGTTGTCGGGAGAGACCCAGTACTTC
TRBV7-2	-	TRBJ1-3	-	CASSLGHYLSTIYF	TGTGCCAGCAGCTTAGGGCACTACCTGTCTACCATATATTTT
TRBV6-4	few	TRBJ1-2	TRBD1	CASRATGGRNGYTF	TGTGCCAGCAGAGCGACAGGGGGGAGAAATGGCTACACCTTC
TRBV6-1	-	TRBJ1-1	-	CASRLQQNTEAFF	TGTGCCAGCAGATTACAGCAGAACACTGAAGCTTTCTTT
TRBV4-3	-	TRBJ2-1	TRBD2	CASSQDVVAGGIEQFF	TGCGCCAGCAGCCAAGATGTGGTAGCGGGGGGGATAGAGCAGTTCTTC
TRBV6-6	few	TRBJ2-5	-	CASSYQYQETQYF	TGTGCCAGCAGTTACCAGTACCAAGAGACCCAGTACTTC
TRBV7-2	few	TRBJ2-3	-	CASSLELEFGSQYF	TGTGCCAGCAGCTTAGAGCTAGAATTTGGTTCGCAGTATTTT
TRBV28	many	TRBJ2-5	-	CASTRGREETQYF	TGTGCCAGCACCAGGGGAAGGGAAGAGACCCAGTACTTC
TRBV5-1	few	TRBJ1-1	TRBD1	CASSQGALGTEAFF	TGCGCCAGCAGCCAGGGGGCTTTGGGCACTGAAGCTTTCTTT
TRBV7-2	few	TRBJ2-4	-	CASSLRRAEAKNIQYF	TGTGCCAGCAGCTTACGCAGGGCCGAAGCCAAAAACATTCAGTACTTC
TRBV7-2	few	TRBJ2-3	-	CASSLNGAADTQYF	TGTGCCAGCAGCTTAAATGGGGCGGCAGATACGCAGTATTTT
TRBV11-2	few	TRBJ2-1	-	CASSGLLGRYNEQFF	TGTGCCAGCAGCGGACTCTTAGGCAGATACAATGAGCAGTTCTTC
TRBV5-1	few	TRBJ2-4	TRBD1	CASSTGQALAKNIQYF	TGCGCCAGCAGCACCGGACAGGCTCTAGCCAAAAACATTCAGTACTTC
TRBV4-2	few	TRBJ2-7	-	CASSQDGQRGYEQYF	TGTGCCAGCAGCCAAGATGGACAGCGGGGATACGAGCAGTACTTC
TRBV9	few	TRBJ1-1	-	CASSLNNMNTEAFF	TGTGCCAGCAGCCTGAACAACATGAACACTGAAGCTTTCTTT
TRBV6-9	few	TRBJ1-2	-	CASSSQGVGGYTF	TGTGCCAGCAGTTCACAGGGAGTTGGTGGCTACACCTTC
TRBV7-3	-	TRBJ2-7	TRBD2	CASSPSGGAAYEQYF	TGTGCCAGCAGCCCCAGCGGGGGGGCCGCCTACGAGCAGTACTTC
TRBV2	few	TRBJ2-7	-	CASSEGGASSYEQYF	TGTGCCAGCAGTGAGGGCGGGGCGAGCTCCTACGAGCAGTACTTC
TRBV11-2	-	TRBJ1-4	-	CASSLGSEKLFF	TGTGCCAGCAGCTTAGGGAGTGAAAAACTGTTTTTT
TRBV5-1	-	TRBJ2-5	TRBD1	CASRAAGGIGETQYF	TGCGCCAGCAGGGCGGCAGGGGGAATAGGGGAGACCCAGTACTTC
TRBV6-4	once	TRBJ2-3	-	CASSSYTDTQYF	TGTGCCAGCAGTTCCTACACAGATACGCAGTATTTT
TRBV11-2	few	TRBJ2-7	-	CASSLVQAREQYF	TGTGCCAGCAGCTTAGTACAGGCCCGCGAGCAGTACTTC